The entry below gives a single T cell receptor beta chain sequence along with its context. This PCR relied on a set of 60 Vbeta primers and 13 Jbeta primers. The table came from immunoSEQ multiplex PCR; TCRdb's copy has only in-frame clones and leaves some out. The sample yields over 100,000 clones, 73% seen once. This sample was included in a study of cytomegalovirus exposure and HLA in healthy donors. Donors had nominal health at sampling but likely had unrecorded immune exposures. CDR1 and CDR2 (germline): ENHRY, SYGVKD. V dropped 10 bases and J dropped 4; count of bases not matched to a gene: 10. This CDR3 is 13 amino acids long.

The sequence derives from a man aged 40-55 years in good health and CMV-seronegative. Sequencing was done on a sample of PBMCs. The chain couples TRBV10-3 to TRBJ2-7; 7 positions match TRBD1. The CDR3 sequence: CATTGTDNYEQYF. The CDR3 DNA reads as TGTGCCACAACCGGGACAGATAATTACGAGCAGTACTTC.